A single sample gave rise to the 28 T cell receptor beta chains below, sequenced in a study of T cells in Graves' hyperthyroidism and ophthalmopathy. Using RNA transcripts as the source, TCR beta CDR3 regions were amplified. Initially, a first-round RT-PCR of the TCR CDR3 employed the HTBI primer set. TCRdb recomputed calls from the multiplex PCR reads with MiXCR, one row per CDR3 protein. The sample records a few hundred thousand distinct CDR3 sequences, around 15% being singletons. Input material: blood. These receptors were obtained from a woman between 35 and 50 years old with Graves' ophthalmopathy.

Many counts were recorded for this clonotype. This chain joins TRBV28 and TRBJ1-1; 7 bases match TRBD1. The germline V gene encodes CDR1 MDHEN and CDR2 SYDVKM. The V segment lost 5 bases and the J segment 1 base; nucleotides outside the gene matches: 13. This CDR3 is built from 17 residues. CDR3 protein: CASSPRQGGYWNTEAFF. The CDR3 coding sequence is TGTGCCAGCAGTCCCAGACAGGGAGGTTATTGGAACACTGAAGCTTTCTTT.

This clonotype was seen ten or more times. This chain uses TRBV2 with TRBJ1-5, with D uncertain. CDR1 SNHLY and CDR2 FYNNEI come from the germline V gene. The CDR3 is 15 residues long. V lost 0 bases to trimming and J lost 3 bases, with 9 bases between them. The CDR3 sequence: CASSEALLVNQPQHF. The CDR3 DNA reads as TGTGCCAGCAGTGAAGCGCTCCTAGTCAATCAGCCCCAGCATTTT.

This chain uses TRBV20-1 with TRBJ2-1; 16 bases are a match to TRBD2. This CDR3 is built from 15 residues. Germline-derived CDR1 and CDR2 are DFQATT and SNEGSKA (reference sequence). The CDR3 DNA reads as TGCAGCCCACATGGGACTAGCGGGAGGGCCACTGAGCAGTTCTTC. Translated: CSPHGTSGRATEQFF.

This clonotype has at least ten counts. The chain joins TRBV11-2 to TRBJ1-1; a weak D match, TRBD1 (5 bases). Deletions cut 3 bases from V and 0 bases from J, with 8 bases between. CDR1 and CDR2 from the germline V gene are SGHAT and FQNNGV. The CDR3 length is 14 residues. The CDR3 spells CASSFETVNTEAFF. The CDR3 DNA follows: TGTGCCAGCAGCTTTGAGACAGTGAACACTGAAGCTTTCTTT.

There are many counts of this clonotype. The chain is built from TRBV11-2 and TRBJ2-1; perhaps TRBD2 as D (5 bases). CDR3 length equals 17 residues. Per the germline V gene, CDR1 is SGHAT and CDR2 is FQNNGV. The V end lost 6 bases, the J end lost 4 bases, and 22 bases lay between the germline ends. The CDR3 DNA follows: TGTGCCAGCAGGCTACTAGTTTCCCCCCTACCTTACAATGAGCAGTTCTTC. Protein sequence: CASRLLVSPLPYNEQFF.

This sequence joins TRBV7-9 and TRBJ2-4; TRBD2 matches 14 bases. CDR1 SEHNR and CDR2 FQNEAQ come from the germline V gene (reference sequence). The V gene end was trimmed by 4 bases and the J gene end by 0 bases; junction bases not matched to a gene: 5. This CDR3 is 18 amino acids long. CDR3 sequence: CASSYGLAGGLAKNIQYF. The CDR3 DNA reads TGTGCCAGCAGCTACGGACTAGCGGGGGGACTAGCCAAAAACATTCAGTACTTC.

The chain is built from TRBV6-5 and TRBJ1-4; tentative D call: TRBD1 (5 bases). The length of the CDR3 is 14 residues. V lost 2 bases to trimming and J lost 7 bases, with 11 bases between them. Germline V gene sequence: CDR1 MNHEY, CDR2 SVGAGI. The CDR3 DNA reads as TGTGCCAGCAGTTACGGGCACCAGGGTGAAAAACTGTTTTTT. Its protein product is CASSYGHQGEKLFF.

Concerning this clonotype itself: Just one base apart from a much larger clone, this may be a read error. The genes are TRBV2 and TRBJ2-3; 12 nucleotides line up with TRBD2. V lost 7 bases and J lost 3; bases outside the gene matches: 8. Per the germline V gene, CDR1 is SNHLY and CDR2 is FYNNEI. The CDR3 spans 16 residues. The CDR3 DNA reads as TGTGCCAGCAAGAGACTAGCGGGAGTTCGGACAGATACGCAGTATTTT. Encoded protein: CASKRLAGVRTDTQYF.

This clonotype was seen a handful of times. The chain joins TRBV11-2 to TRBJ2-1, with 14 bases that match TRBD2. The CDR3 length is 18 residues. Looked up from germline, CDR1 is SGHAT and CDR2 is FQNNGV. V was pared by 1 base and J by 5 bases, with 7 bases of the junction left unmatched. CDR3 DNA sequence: TGTGCCAGCAGCTTAGTTGGAGGGGGACTAGCGGGAGACAATGAGCAGTTCTTC. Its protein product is CASSLVGGGLAGDNEQFF.

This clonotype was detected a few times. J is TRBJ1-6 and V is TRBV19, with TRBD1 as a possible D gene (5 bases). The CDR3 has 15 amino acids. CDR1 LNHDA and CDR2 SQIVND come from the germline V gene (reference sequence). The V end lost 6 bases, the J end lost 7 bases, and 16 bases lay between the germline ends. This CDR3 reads CASSLLDGQNSPLHF. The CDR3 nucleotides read TGTGCCAGTAGCCTCCTGGACGGACAAAATTCACCCCTCCACTTT. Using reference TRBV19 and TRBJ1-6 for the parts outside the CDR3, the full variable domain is DGGITQSPKYLFRKEGQNVTLSCEQNLNHDAMYWYRQDPGQGLRLIYYSQIVNDFQKGDIAEGYSVSREKKESFPLTVTSAQKNPTAFYLCASSLLDGQNSPLHFGNGTRLTVT.

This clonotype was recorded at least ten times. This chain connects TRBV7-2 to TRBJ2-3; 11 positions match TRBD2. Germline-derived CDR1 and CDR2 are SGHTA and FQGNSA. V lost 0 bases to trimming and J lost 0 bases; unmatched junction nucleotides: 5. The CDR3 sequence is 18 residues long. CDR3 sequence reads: CASSLAGLAEPSTDTQYF. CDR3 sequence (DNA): TGTGCCAGCAGCTTAGCGGGACTAGCGGAACCTAGCACAGATACGCAGTATTTT.

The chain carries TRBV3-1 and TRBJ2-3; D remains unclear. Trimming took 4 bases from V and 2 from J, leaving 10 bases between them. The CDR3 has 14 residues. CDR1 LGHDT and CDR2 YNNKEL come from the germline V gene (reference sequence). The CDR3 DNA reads TGTGCCAGCAGCCTCGGCTATATCACAGATACGCAGTATTTT. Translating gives CASSLGYITDTQYF.

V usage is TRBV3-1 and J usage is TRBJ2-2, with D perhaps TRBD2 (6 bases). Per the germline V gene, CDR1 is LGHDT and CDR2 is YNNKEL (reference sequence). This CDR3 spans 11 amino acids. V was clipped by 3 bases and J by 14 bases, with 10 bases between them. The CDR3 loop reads CASSHNGGLFF. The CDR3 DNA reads TGTGCCAGCAGCCACAACGGGGGTCTGTTTTTT.

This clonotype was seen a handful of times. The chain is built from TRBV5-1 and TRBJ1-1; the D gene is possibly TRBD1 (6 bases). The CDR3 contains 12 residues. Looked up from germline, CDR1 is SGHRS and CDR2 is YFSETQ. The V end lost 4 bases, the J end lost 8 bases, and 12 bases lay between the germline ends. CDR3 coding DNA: TGCGCCAGCAGCCGTGGGAGGGGGGAAGCTTTCTTT. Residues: CASSRGRGEAFF. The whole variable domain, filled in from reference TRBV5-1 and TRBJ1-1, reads KAGVTQTPRYLIKTRGQQVTLSCSPISGHRSVSWYQQTPGQGLQFLFEYFSETQRNKGNFPGRFSGRQFSNSRSEMNVSTLELGDSALYLCASSRGRGEAFFGQGTRLTVV.

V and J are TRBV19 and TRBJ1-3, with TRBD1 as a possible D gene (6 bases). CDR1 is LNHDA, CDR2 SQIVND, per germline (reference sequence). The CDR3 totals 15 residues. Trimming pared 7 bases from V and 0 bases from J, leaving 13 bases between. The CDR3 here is CASNDRSSSGNTIYF. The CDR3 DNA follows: TGTGCCAGTAACGACAGGTCTTCCTCTGGAAACACCATATATTTT.

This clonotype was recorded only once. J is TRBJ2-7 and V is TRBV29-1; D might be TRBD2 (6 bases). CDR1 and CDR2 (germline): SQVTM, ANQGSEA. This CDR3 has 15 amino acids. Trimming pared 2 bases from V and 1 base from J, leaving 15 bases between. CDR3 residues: CSVELDYSGSYEQYF. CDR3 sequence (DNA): TGCAGCGTTGAACTGGACTATAGCGGTTCCTACGAGCAGTACTTC.

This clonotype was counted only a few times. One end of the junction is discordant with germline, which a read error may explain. The CDR3 sequence is CASRRLRSTYKQYF. In DNA, the CDR3 is TGTGCCAGCAGAAGGTTGCGTAGTACCTACAAGCAGTACTTC. This chain connects TRBV2 to TRBJ2-7; the D is unclear. The CDR3 totals 14 residues. The V gene's germline CDR1 is SNHLY and CDR2 FYNNEI.

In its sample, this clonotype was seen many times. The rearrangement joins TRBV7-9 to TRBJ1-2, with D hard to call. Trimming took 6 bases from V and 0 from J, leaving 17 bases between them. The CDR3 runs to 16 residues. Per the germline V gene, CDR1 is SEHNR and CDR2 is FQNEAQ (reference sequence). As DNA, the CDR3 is TGTGCCAGCAGTGGAGGTTATGGAATAGCTAACTATGGCTACACCTTC. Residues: CASSGGYGIANYGYTF.

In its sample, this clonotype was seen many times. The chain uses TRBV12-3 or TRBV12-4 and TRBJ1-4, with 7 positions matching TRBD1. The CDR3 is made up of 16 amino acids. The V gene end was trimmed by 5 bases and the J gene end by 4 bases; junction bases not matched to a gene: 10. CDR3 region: CASSPTGTAINEKLFF. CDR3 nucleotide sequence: TGTGCCAGCAGTCCAACCGGGACAGCAATTAATGAAAAACTGTTTTTT.

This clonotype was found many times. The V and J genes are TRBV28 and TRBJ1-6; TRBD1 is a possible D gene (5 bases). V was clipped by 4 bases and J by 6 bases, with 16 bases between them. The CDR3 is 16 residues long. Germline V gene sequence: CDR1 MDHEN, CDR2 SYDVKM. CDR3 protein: CASSSHDQGSNSPLHF. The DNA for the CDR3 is TGTGCCAGCAGTTCCCACGACCAGGGTTCTAATTCACCCCTCCACTTT.

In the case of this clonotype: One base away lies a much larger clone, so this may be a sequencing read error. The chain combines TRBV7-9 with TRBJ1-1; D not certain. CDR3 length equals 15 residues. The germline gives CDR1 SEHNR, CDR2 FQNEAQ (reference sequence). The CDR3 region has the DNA TGTGCCAACAGCTTAAGTATAGGGATGAACACTGAAGCTTTCTTT. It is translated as CANSLSIGMNTEAFF.

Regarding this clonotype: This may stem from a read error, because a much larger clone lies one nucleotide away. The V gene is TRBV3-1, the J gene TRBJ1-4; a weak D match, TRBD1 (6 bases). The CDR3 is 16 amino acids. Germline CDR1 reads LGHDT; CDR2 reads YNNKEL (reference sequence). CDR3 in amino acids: CASSPYTMTGSEKLSF. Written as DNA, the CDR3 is TGTGCCAGCAGCCCATATACCATGACAGGATCAGAAAAACTGTCTTTT.

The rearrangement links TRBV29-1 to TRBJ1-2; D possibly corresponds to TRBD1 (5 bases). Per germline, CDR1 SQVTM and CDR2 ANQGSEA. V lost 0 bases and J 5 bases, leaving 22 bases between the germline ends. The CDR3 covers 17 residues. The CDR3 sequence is CSVEDFSPEGEGYGYTF. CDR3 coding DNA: TGCAGCGTTGAAGATTTTAGCCCCGAAGGGGAGGGTTATGGCTACACCTTC.

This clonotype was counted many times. CDR3 loop: CASSSPRLLYEQYF. The CDR3 bases are TGTGCCAGCAGCTCCCCCCGGCTTCTCTACGAGCAGTACTTC. V gene TRBV11-2 combines with J gene TRBJ2-7, with D hard to call. V was pared by 4 bases and J by 3 bases, with 13 bases between. Germline V gene lookup returns CDR1 SGHAT and CDR2 FQNNGV. This CDR3 has 14 residues.

The CDR3 is CASSSTSGRVRGVYEQYF. CDR3 DNA: TGTGCCAGTAGCTCGACTAGCGGGAGAGTACGCGGCGTGTACGAGCAGTACTTC. The chain employs TRBV19 and TRBJ2-7; the match to TRBD2 covers 12 bases. The CDR3 is 18 residues long. With 6 bases clipped from V and 4 bases from J, the junction kept 16 bases outside the gene matches. From germline, CDR1 is LNHDA and CDR2 SQIVND (reference sequence).

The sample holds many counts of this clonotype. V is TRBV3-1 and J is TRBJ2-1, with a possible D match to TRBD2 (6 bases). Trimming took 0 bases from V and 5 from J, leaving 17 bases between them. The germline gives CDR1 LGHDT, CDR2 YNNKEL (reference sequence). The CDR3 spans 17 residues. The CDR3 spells CASSQENKGLTNNEQFF. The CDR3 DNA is TGTGCCAGCAGCCAAGAGAATAAGGGACTTACCAACAATGAGCAGTTCTTC.

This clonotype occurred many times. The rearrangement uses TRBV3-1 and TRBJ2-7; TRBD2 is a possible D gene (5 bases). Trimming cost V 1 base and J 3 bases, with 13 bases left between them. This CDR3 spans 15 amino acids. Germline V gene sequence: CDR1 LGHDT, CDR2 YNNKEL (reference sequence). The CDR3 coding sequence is TGTGCCAGCAGCCAAGGACGCGCCGGAGGCTACGAGCAGTACTTC. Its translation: CASSQGRAGGYEQYF.

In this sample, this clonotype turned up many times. DNA of the CDR3: TGTGCCAGCAGTTACTCGTCGGACACCCAGGAAGGGGGATGGGGTGGCTACACCTTC. Amino acids: CASSYSSDTQEGGWGGYTF. The chain links TRBV6-5 to TRBJ1-2, with a possible D match to TRBD1 (6 bases). Germline V lookup: CDR1 MNHEY, CDR2 SVGAGI. The length of the CDR3 is 19 residues. Trimming left V 0 bases short and J 7 bases short, with 27 bases between.